The rows below give T cell receptor beta chains drawn from one sample of a study of cytomegalovirus exposure and HLA in healthy donors. Some clones are missing from TCRdb's copy, which holds only in-frame ones; the method was immunoSEQ multiplex PCR. The profile shows 90,000 to 100,000 clones, around 67% of them singletons. Sequences were obtained from PBMCs. The source of these receptors is a male donor in good health and CMV-seronegative. Each CDR3 is given with its conserved first and last residue. The order of the fields is D gene, V gene, clone size, J gene, CDR3 protein, CDR3 DNA. D genes are given only for firm matches. Clone size is given for some rows only: seen once, a few or many times, or a class if the clone is expanded.

TRBD2	TRBV7-9	NA	TRBJ2-1	CASSFPAGEGNEQFF	TGTGCCAGCAGCTTTCCAGCGGGAGAAGGAAATGAGCAGTTCTTC
TRBD2	TRBV7-2	few	TRBJ2-3	CASSLGGTRGTDTQYF	TGTGCCAGCAGCTTAGGGGGGACTAGAGGAACAGATACGCAGTATTTT
TRBD1	TRBV28	few	TRBJ1-1	CASNRDRGRLNTEAFF	TGTGCCAGTAACCGGGACAGGGGGCGATTGAACACTGAAGCTTTCTTT
NA	TRBV9	few	TRBJ2-1	CASSPERVSYNEQFF	TGTGCCAGCAGCCCCGAGCGGGTCTCCTACAATGAGCAGTTCTTC
TRBD1	TRBV6-5	once	TRBJ1-2	CASSSYPADRLYGYTF	TGTGCCAGCAGTTCTTACCCCGCGGACAGGCTCTATGGCTACACCTTC
NA	TRBV10-1	NA	TRBJ1-1	CASIVTPPDTEAFF	TGCGCCAGCATCGTCACCCCTCCAGACACTGAAGCTTTCTTT
TRBD2	TRBV19	NA	TRBJ2-7	CASSTTSGGYEQYF	TGTGCCAGTAGTACAACTAGCGGGGGCTACGAGCAGTACTTC
TRBD2	TRBV29-1	NA	TRBJ2-1	CSVEVGSGSEQFF	TGCAGCGTTGAAGTGGGTAGCGGGAGTGAGCAGTTCTTC
NA	TRBV7-9	NA	TRBJ1-2	CASSLAIKLRDLYGYTF	TGTGCCAGCAGCTTAGCGATCAAGCTTAGAGATCTCTATGGCTACACCTTC
TRBD2	TRBV7-9	few	TRBJ2-7	CASSPGTSVIQYGQYF	TGTGCCAGCAGCCCCGGGACTAGCGTTATACAATACGGGCAGTACTTC
TRBD1	TRBV28	NA	TRBJ2-7	CASSEGQGPYEQYF	TGTGCCAGCAGTGAAGGACAGGGCCCCTACGAGCAGTACTTC
TRBD2	TRBV27	NA	TRBJ2-1	CASSRWTSGTYNEQFF	TGTGCCAGCAGTCGCTGGACTAGCGGGACCTACAATGAGCAGTTCTTC
NA	TRBV27	NA	TRBJ2-2	CASTHSRGGELFF	TGTGCCAGCACCCACTCAAGGGGCGGGGAGCTGTTTTTT
NA	TRBV27	NA	TRBJ2-6	CASSSGTPFSGANVLTF	TGTGCCAGCAGCTCCGGGACACCCTTCTCTGGGGCCAACGTCCTGACTTTC
TRBD1	TRBV27	NA	TRBJ1-1	CASAPQGAQGYNTEAFF	TGTGCCAGCGCACCACAGGGGGCGCAGGGGTATAACACTGAAGCTTTCTTT
NA	TRBV7-9	NA	TRBJ1-1	CSSSLAGVSEAFF	TGTTCCAGCAGCTTAGCAGGGGTTTCTGAAGCTTTCTTT
TRBD2	TRBV9	NA	TRBJ2-1	CASSPSGTDSREQFF	TGTGCCAGCAGCCCGAGCGGGACGGACTCTAGGGAGCAGTTCTTC
NA	TRBV5-1	NA	TRBJ2-5	CASSLGPGTQETQYF	TGCGCCAGCAGCTTGGGCCCGGGAACACAAGAGACCCAGTACTTC
NA	TRBV9	NA	TRBJ2-2	CASSVPDSTGELFF	TGTGCCAGCAGCGTTCCGGACAGCACCGGGGAGCTGTTTTTT
NA	TRBV28	NA	TRBJ2-5	CASSLFVQTRTPSQETQYF	TGTGCCAGCAGTTTATTTGTCCAAACCAGAACACCTAGCCAAGAGACCCAGTACTTC
TRBD2	TRBV9	NA	TRBJ2-7	CASSVGPGGGYEQYF	TGTGCCAGCAGCGTAGGCCCGGGGGGAGGCTACGAGCAGTACTTC
TRBD1	TRBV5-4	NA	TRBJ2-7	CASSSPYRDSSYEQYF	TGTGCCAGCAGCTCACCATACCGGGACAGCTCCTACGAGCAGTACTTC